These 11 T cell receptor beta chains share one sample of origin, sequenced in a study of T cell changes during pregnancy in multiple sclerosis. Clones were read by immunoSEQ multiplex PCR, and TCRdb kept only the in-frame ones, dropping some. The sample gives around 63,000 clones, about 92% of which show up once; 2.5% to 3.5% is in the top ten. The sample was CD8+ T cells from peripheral blood mononuclear cells, taken in the third trimester of pregnancy. These receptors came from a female donor in good health, enrolled as a control in a pregnancy study.

The rearrangement links TRBV5-8 to TRBJ1-1; D is uncertain. Deletions cut 3 bases from V and 2 bases from J, with 11 bases between. The CDR3 loop spans 14 amino acids. The germline V gene has CDR1 SGHTS and CDR2 YDEGEE. The chain's CDR3 is CASSSDIRNTEAFF. In nucleotides, the CDR3 is TGTGCCAGCAGCTCAGACATCCGAAACACTGAAGCTTTCTTT.

The CDR3 sequence: CASSPPSGDLHYEQYF. The CDR3 coding sequence is TGTGCCAGCAGTCCCCCATCAGGGGATCTCCACTACGAGCAGTACTTC. The rearrangement joins TRBV4-2 to TRBJ2-7, with D maybe TRBD1 (6 bases). Trimming took off 6 bases at V and 3 bases at J, with 21 bases between the two ends. Germline V gene lookup returns CDR1 LGHNA and CDR2 YNFKEQ. The CDR3 has 16 residues.

Notes on this clone: The identical CDR3 is also encoded by other nucleotide sequences in the sample. The rearrangement joins TRBV2 to TRBJ1-3; D not resolved. Germline loops: CDR1 SNHLY, CDR2 FYNNEI. The CDR3 runs to 13 residues. V was pared by 8 bases and J by 0 bases, with 8 bases between. The CDR3 here is CASLLSSGNTIYF. The CDR3, as DNA: TGTGCCAGCCTACTGAGCTCTGGAAACACCATATATTTT.

J is TRBJ1-2 and V is TRBV9; D remains ambiguous. Deletions cut 4 bases from V and 5 bases from J, with 12 bases between. The CDR3 is 13 residues long. Looked up from germline, CDR1 is SGDLS and CDR2 is YYNGEE. The CDR3 loop is CASSLDREYGYTF. DNA of the CDR3: TGTGCCAGCAGCCTAGATAGGGAGTATGGCTACACCTTC.

The chain couples TRBV30 to TRBJ2-3, with D perhaps TRBD1 (7 bases). This CDR3 is 15 amino acids long. CDR1 and CDR2 from the germline V gene are GTSNPN and SVGIG (reference sequence). Trimming removed 4 bases from V and 3 bases from J, with 17 bases in between. As DNA, the CDR3 is TGTGCCTGGACCCGAACTCCAGGGGGGACAGATACGCAGTATTTT. The encoded protein is CAWTRTPGGTDTQYF.

The chain carries TRBV5-5 and TRBJ1-5; 9 positions agree with TRBD1. CDR1 and CDR2 (germline): SGHKS, YYEKEE (reference sequence). Unmatched junction bases numbered 21, after V lost 2 bases and J lost 6 bases. The CDR3 length is 20 residues. The CDR3 DNA follows: TGTGCCAGCAGCTTTACCGAAATAGAATCCGGGACAGGGCGACTTCAGCCCCAGCATTTT. Encoded protein: CASSFTEIESGTGRLQPQHF.

The V call is TRBV6-1, the J call TRBJ2-7; TRBD2 agrees at 10 bases. The junction had 3 bases not matched to a gene; V was cut back by 6 bases and J by 1 base. CDR3 length equals 14 residues. Germline lookup yields CDR1 MNHNS and CDR2 SASEGT. The CDR3 protein is CASSGLAESYEQYF. In nucleotides, the CDR3 is TGTGCCAGCAGCGGACTAGCGGAGTCCTACGAGCAGTACTTC.

This clone was seen once. Other nucleotide sequences from this sample produce the same CDR3. The chain has TRBV5-1 and TRBJ1-1, with D uncertain. Germline lookup yields CDR1 SGHRS and CDR2 YFSETQ. The V and J ends lost 0 bases and 2 bases respectively, with 5 bases between them. The CDR3 has 13 residues. Here the CDR3 DNA reads TGCGCCAGCAGCTTGGGAGTAAACACTGAAGCTTTCTTT. As protein: CASSLGVNTEAFF.

The V call is TRBV5-1, the J call TRBJ1-2; TRBD1 matches 8 bases. V gave up 6 bases and J gave up 6 bases; unmatched junction bases: 7. There are 13 residues in the CDR3. From germline, CDR1 is SGHRS and CDR2 YFSETQ. CDR3 sequence (DNA): TGCGCCAGCACCACAGGGGGTGCTGATGGCTACACCTTC. This encodes CASTTGGADGYTF.

This clone was seen just once. This chain uses TRBV6-5 with TRBJ1-1, with a weak D call TRBD1 (6 bases). The germline V gene has CDR1 MNHEY and CDR2 SVGAGI. Trimming cost V 8 bases and J 1 base, with 11 bases left between them. The CDR3 contains 13 residues. CDR3 in DNA: TGTGCCAGCGTTCACAGGGAGAACACTGAAGCTTTCTTT. It translates to CASVHRENTEAFF.

The chain joins TRBV27 to TRBJ2-2, with D maybe TRBD1 (6 bases). This CDR3 region has 17 residues. The V gene lost 0 bases and the J gene lost 8 bases, with 19 bases spanning the gap. Per germline, CDR1 MNHEY and CDR2 SMNVEV (reference sequence). As DNA, the CDR3 is TGTGCCAGCAGTTTATCTTTAGGGGGACAACGGGCGGGGGAGCTGTTTTTT. Translated, it gives CASSLSLGGQRAGELFF.